This is a list of T cell receptor beta chains from one sample in a study of blood T cells in healthy people across ages. TCRdb used MiXCR to reprocess the 5' RACE reads, holding one entry per CDR3 protein. The repertoire holds approximately 1,700,000 distinct CDR3 sequences, with about 39% as singletons. The sequencing input was blood. The origin of the receptors is a human donor in good health. CDR3s include the opening cysteine and the closing phenylalanine or tryptophan.

J gene: TRBJ2-1
V gene: TRBV3-1
CDR3 length: 14
CDR3 protein: CASSQIDSYNEQFF

J gene: TRBJ2-5
V gene: TRBV29-1
CDR3 length: 18
CDR3 protein: CSVEGIRDRGRWQETQYF

J gene: TRBJ1-2
V gene: TRBV15
CDR3 length: 17
CDR3 protein: CATSRGGWSDRTYGYTF

J gene: TRBJ1-2
V gene: TRBV3-1
CDR3 length: 16
CDR3 protein: CASSQDRPGLNYGYTF

J gene: TRBJ1-2
V gene: TRBV4-3
CDR3 length: 14
CDR3 protein: CASSQALGSNGYTF

J gene: TRBJ2-3
V gene: TRBV5-1
CDR3 length: 13
CDR3 protein: CATTQPGTDTQYF

J gene: TRBJ2-3
V gene: TRBV6-1
CDR3 length: 16
CDR3 protein: CASSDRSGLSTDTQYF

J gene: TRBJ1-6
V gene: TRBV10-3
CDR3 length: 14
CDR3 protein: CAIRAGAQNSPLHF

J gene: TRBJ2-2
V gene: TRBV5-1
CDR3 length: 13
CDR3 protein: CASRPGNTGELFF

J gene: TRBJ2-7
V gene: TRBV7-9
CDR3 length: 14
CDR3 protein: CASSPRGRSYEQYF

J gene: TRBJ1-1
V gene: TRBV4-2
CDR3 length: 15
CDR3 protein: CASSRSGWLNTEAFF

J gene: TRBJ2-3
V gene: TRBV20-1
CDR3 length: 15
CDR3 protein: CSARKTGYGTDTQYF

J gene: TRBJ2-5
V gene: TRBV18
CDR3 length: 14
CDR3 protein: CTSSPQDASKTQYF

J gene: TRBJ1-2
V gene: TRBV12-3/TRBV12-4
CDR3 length: 13
CDR3 protein: CASTLDRGIGYTF

J gene: TRBJ2-7
V gene: TRBV10-3
CDR3 length: 18
CDR3 protein: CAIGGIVRTSTGSYEQYF

J gene: TRBJ2-5
V gene: TRBV2
CDR3 length: 12
CDR3 protein: CASKDAKETQYF

J gene: TRBJ1-5
V gene: TRBV20-1
CDR3 length: 14
CDR3 protein: CSARGQFSNQPQHF

J gene: TRBJ1-5
V gene: TRBV12-3/TRBV12-4
CDR3 length: 15
CDR3 protein: CASSLEQGVNQPQHF

J gene: TRBJ2-1
V gene: TRBV12-3/TRBV12-4
CDR3 length: 14
CDR3 protein: CASSPGPRGNEQFF

J gene: TRBJ1-1
V gene: TRBV5-5
CDR3 length: 17
CDR3 protein: CASRARPGISYTDEAFF

J gene: TRBJ2-2
V gene: TRBV7-3
CDR3 length: 16
CDR3 protein: CASSLNPIENTGELFF

J gene: TRBJ2-5
V gene: TRBV11-2
CDR3 length: 13
CDR3 protein: CASSLIGSETQYF

J gene: TRBJ1-2
V gene: TRBV6-1
CDR3 length: 13
CDR3 protein: CASSESRWYGYTF

J gene: TRBJ1-5
V gene: TRBV6-1
CDR3 length: 15
CDR3 protein: CASSEGWVLGQPQHF

J gene: TRBJ2-5
V gene: TRBV6-1
CDR3 length: 15
CDR3 protein: CASSSDRGHYETQYF

J gene: TRBJ1-5
V gene: TRBV10-3
CDR3 length: 13
CDR3 protein: CATRTDGNQPQHF

J gene: TRBJ1-1
V gene: TRBV6-4
CDR3 length: 13
CDR3 protein: CASSAGATTEAFF

J gene: TRBJ2-7
V gene: TRBV5-1
CDR3 length: 13
CDR3 protein: CASRQGSGYEQYF

J gene: TRBJ1-1
V gene: TRBV6-6
CDR3 length: 13
CDR3 protein: CASSYLSLTEAFF

J gene: TRBJ1-2
V gene: TRBV29-1
CDR3 length: 15
CDR3 protein: CSVEDQEEPSYGYTF

J gene: TRBJ2-3
V gene: TRBV12-3/TRBV12-4
CDR3 length: 13
CDR3 protein: CASSPDVGDTQYF

J gene: TRBJ1-5
V gene: TRBV28
CDR3 length: 14
CDR3 protein: CASTGQGVNQPQHF

J gene: TRBJ1-2
V gene: TRBV12-3/TRBV12-4
CDR3 length: 15
CDR3 protein: CASSFSTTPSYSYTF

J gene: TRBJ2-5
V gene: TRBV4-1
CDR3 length: 15
CDR3 protein: CASTEAGGRGETQYF

J gene: TRBJ2-7
V gene: TRBV9
CDR3 length: 15
CDR3 protein: CASSVAVGLSYEQYF

J gene: TRBJ2-1
V gene: TRBV5-1
CDR3 length: 17
CDR3 protein: CASSLAPGTVNDNEQFF

J gene: TRBJ1-5
V gene: TRBV20-1
CDR3 length: 14
CDR3 protein: CSARVGGTNQPQHF

J gene: TRBJ2-7
V gene: TRBV29-1
CDR3 length: 15
CDR3 protein: CSVEGAGTGAYEQYF

J gene: TRBJ2-5
V gene: TRBV5-1
CDR3 length: 16
CDR3 protein: CASRTTGGYQQETQYF

J gene: TRBJ2-1
V gene: TRBV7-2
CDR3 length: 14
CDR3 protein: CASSLQSGGQEGFF

J gene: TRBJ2-5
V gene: TRBV24-1
CDR3 length: 17
CDR3 protein: CATSDPPGRKGDGTQYF

J gene: TRBJ1-1
V gene: TRBV20-1
CDR3 length: 19
CDR3 protein: CSAEPPGTTNELGNTEAFF

J gene: TRBJ2-1
V gene: TRBV20-1
CDR3 length: 16
CDR3 protein: CSARDRDPSSYNEQFF

J gene: TRBJ2-3
V gene: TRBV18
CDR3 length: 18
CDR3 protein: CASSPPGALIEDTDTQYF

J gene: NA
V gene: TRBV20-1
CDR3 length: 14
CDR3 protein: CSARGGGLRAEQYF

J gene: TRBJ2-7
V gene: TRBV7-9
CDR3 length: 15
CDR3 protein: CASSLWVGTSYEQYF

J gene: TRBJ2-7
V gene: TRBV28
CDR3 length: 14
CDR3 protein: CTSSPDSFSYEQYF

J gene: TRBJ1-1
V gene: TRBV9
CDR3 length: 14
CDR3 protein: CASSVATANTEAFF

J gene: TRBJ1-5
V gene: TRBV6-1
CDR3 length: 15
CDR3 protein: CASILDRGGNQPQHF

J gene: TRBJ2-6
V gene: TRBV18
CDR3 length: 18
CDR3 protein: CASSPFVPSQSGANVLTF

J gene: TRBJ1-2
V gene: TRBV29-1
CDR3 length: 15
CDR3 protein: CSVGKGGNSNYGYTF

J gene: TRBJ1-2
V gene: TRBV6-2/TRBV6-3
CDR3 length: 17
CDR3 protein: CASTVRDRARTNYGYTF

J gene: TRBJ2-3
V gene: TRBV29-1
CDR3 length: 14
CDR3 protein: CSARGVGWTDTQYF

J gene: TRBJ1-5
V gene: TRBV4-3
CDR3 length: 16
CDR3 protein: CASSQVWGASNQPQHF

J gene: TRBJ2-2
V gene: TRBV24-1
CDR3 length: 15
CDR3 protein: CATSETGANTGELFF